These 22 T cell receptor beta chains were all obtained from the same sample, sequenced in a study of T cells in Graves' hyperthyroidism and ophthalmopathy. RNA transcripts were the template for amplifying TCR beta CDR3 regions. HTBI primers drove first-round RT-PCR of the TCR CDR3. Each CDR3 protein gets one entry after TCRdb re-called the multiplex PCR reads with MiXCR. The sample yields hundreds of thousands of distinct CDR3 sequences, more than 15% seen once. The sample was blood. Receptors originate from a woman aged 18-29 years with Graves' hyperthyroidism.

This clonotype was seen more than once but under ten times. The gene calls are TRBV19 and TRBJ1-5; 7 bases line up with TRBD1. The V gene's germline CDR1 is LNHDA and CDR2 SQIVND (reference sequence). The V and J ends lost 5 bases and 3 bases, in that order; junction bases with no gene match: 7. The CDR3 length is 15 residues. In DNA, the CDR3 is TGTGCCAGTAGTCTACGAGGACAGGACAATCAGCCCCAGCATTTT. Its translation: CASSLRGQDNQPQHF.

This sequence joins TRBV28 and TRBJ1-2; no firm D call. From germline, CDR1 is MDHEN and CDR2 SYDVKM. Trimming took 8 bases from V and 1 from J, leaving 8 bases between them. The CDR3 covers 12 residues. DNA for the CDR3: TGTGCCAGCGGGGAAGATAACTATGGCTACACCTTC. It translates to CASGEDNYGYTF.

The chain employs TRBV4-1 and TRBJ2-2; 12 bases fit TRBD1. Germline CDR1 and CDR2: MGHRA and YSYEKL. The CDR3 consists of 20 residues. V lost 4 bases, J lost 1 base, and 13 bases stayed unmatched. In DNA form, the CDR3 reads TGCGCCAGCAGCCGTTCCGGGGGGACAGGGGGCGCGAGGAACACCGGGGAGCTGTTTTTT. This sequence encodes CASSRSGGTGGARNTGELFF.

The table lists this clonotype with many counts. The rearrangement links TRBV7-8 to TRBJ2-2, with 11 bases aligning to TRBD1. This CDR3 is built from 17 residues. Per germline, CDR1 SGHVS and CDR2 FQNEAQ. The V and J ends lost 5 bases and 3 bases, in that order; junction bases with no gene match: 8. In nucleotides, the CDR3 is TGTGCCAGCAGCCGACCTCGGGACAGGGGGGACACCGGGGAGCTGTTTTTT. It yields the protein CASSRPRDRGDTGELFF.

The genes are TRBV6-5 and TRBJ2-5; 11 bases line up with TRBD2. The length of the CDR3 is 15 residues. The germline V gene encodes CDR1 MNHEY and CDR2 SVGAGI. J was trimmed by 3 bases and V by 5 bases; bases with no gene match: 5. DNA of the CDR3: TGTGCCAGCAGTCTACTAGCGGGGGCCGAAGAGACCCAGTACTTC. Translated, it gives CASSLLAGAEETQYF.

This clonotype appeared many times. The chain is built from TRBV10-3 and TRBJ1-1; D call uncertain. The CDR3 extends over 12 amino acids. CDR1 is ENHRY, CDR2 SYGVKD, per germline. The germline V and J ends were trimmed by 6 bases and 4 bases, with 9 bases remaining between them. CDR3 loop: CAISRDGTEAFF. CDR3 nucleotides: TGTGCCATCAGCCGAGACGGCACTGAAGCTTTCTTT.

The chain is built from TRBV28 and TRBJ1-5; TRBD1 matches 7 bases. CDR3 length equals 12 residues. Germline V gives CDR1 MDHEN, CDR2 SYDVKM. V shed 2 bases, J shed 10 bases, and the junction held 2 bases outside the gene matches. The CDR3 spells CASSLTGAPQHF. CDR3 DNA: TGTGCCAGCAGTTTAACAGGGGCCCCCCAGCATTTT.

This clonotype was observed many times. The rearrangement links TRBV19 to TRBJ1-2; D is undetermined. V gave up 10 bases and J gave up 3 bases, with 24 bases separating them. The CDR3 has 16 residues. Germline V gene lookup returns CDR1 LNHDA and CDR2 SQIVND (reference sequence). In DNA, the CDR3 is TGTGCCACCTCCATGGGCTTTGGGGAGTGGGACTATGGCTACACCTTC. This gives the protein CATSMGFGEWDYGYTF.

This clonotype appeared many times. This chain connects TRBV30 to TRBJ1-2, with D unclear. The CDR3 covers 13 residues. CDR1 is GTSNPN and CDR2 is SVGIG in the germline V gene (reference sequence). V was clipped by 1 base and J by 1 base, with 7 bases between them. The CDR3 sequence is CAWSAGINYGYTF. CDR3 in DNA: TGTGCCTGGAGTGCGGGGATTAACTATGGCTACACCTTC. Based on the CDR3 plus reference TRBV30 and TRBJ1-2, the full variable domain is SQTIHQWPATLVQPVGSPLSLECTVEGTSNPNLYWYRQAAGRGLQLLFYSVGIGQISSEVPQNLSASRPQDRQFILSSKKLLLSDSGFYLCAWSAGINYGYTFGSGTRLTVV.

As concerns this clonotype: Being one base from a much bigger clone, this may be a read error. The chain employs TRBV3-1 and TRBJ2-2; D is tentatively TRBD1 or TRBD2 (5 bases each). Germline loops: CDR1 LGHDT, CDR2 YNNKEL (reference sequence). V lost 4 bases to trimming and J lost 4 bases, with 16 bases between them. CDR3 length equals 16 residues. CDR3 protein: CASSRGTIGSTGELFF. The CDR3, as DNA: TGTGCCAGCAGCCGTGGGACGATCGGAAGCACCGGGGAGCTGTTTTTT. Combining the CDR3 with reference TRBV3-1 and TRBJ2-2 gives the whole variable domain DTAVSQTPKYLVTQMGNDKSIKCEQNLGHDTMYWYKQDSKKFLKIMFSYNNKELIINETVPNRFSPKSPDKAHLNLHINSLELGDSAVYFCASSRGTIGSTGELFFGEGSRLTVL.

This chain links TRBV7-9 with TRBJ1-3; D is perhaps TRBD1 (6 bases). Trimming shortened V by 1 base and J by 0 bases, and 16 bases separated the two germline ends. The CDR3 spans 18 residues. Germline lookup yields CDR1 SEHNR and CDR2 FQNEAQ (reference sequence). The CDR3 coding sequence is TGTGCCAGCAGCTTAGTTGTTTTACAGGGAACCTCTGGAAACACCATATATTTT. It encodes CASSLVVLQGTSGNTIYF. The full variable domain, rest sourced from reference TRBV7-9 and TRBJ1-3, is DTGVSQNPRHKITKRGQNVTFRCDPISEHNRLYWYRQTLGQGPEFLTYFQNEAQLEKSRLLSDRFSAERPKGSFSTLEIQRTEQGDSAMYLCASSLVVLQGTSGNTIYFGEGSWLTVV.

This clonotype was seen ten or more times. DNA for the CDR3: TGCAGTGCTAGGCCTATCGGCTCTAGCACAGATACGCAGTATTTT. Residues: CSARPIGSSTDTQYF. The rearrangement links TRBV20-1 to TRBJ2-3; D is uncertain. V gave up 3 bases and J gave up 0 bases, with 13 bases separating them. The germline V gene has CDR1 DFQATT and CDR2 SNEGSKA (reference sequence). This CDR3 comprises 15 residues.

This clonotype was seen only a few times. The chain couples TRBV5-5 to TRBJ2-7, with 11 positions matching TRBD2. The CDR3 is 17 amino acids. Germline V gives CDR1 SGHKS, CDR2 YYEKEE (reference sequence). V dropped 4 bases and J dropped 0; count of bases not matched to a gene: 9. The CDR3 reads CASSLQTSGESSYEQYF. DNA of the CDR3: TGTGCCAGCAGCCTTCAGACTAGCGGGGAGAGCTCCTACGAGCAGTACTTC.

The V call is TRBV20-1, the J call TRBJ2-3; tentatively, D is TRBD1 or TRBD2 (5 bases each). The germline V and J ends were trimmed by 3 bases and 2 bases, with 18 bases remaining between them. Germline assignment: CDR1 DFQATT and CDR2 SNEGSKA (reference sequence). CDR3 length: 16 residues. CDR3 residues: CSASGAWASDTDTQYF. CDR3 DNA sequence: TGCAGTGCTAGCGGGGCCTGGGCGTCAGACACAGATACGCAGTATTTT.

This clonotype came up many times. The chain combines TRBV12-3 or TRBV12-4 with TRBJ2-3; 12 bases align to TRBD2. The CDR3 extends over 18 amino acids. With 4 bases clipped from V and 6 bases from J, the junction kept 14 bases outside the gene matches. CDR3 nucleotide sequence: TGTGCCAGCAGTTACCCCCCCCGACTAGCGGGGGCGGGGGATACGCAGTATTTT. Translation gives CASSYPPRLAGAGDTQYF.

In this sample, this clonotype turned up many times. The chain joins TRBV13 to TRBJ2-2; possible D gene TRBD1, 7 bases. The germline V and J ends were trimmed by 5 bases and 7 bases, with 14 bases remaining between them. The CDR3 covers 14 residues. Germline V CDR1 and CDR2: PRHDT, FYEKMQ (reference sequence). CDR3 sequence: CASSAAGQLGELFF. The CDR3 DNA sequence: TGTGCCAGCAGCGCGGCGGGACAGCTCGGGGAGCTGTTTTTT.

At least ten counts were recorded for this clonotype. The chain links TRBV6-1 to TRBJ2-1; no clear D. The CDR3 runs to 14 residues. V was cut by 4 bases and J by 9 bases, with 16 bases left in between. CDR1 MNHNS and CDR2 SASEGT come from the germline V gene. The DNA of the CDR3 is TGTGCCAGCAGTGGGACGGCTGCCCTAGGTGAGCAGTTCTTC. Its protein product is CASSGTAALGEQFF.

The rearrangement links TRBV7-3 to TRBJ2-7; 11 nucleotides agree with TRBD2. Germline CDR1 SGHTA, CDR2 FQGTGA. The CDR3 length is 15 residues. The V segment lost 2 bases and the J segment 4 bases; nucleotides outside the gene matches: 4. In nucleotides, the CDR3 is TGTGCCAGCAGCTTATCGACTAGCGGGATATACGAGCAGTACTTC. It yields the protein CASSLSTSGIYEQYF. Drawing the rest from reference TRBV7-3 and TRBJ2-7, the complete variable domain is GAGVSQTPSNKVTEKGKYVELRCDPISGHTALYWYRQSLGQGPEFLIYFQGTGAADDSGLPNDRFFAVRPEGSVSTLKIQRTERGDSAVYLCASSLSTSGIYEQYFGPGTRLTVT.

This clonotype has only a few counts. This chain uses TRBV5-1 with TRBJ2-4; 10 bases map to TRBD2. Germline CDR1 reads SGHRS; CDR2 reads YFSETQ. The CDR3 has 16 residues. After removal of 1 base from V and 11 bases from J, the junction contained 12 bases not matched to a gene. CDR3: CASSLTGAGGPAFQYF. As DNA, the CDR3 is TGCGCCAGCAGCTTGACTGGAGCGGGAGGGCCGGCCTTTCAGTACTTC.

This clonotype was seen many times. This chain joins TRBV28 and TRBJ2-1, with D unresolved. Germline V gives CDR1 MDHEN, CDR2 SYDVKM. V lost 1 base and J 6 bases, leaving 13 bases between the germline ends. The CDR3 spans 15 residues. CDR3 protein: CASSLSRGPGNEQFF. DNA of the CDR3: TGTGCCAGCAGTTTATCTCGCGGTCCGGGCAATGAGCAGTTCTTC.

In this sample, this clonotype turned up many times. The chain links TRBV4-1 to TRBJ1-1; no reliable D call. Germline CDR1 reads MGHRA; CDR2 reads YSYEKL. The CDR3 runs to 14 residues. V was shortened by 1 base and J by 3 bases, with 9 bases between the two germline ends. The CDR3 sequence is CASSQVDWDTEAFF. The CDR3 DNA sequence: TGCGCCAGCAGCCAAGTAGATTGGGACACTGAAGCTTTCTTT.

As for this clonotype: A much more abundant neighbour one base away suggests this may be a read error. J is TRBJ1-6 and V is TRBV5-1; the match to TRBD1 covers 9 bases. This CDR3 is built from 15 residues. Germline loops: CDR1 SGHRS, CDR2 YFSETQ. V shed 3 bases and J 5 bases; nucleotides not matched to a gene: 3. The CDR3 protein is CASSYGQGHNSPLHF. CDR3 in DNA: TGCGCCAGCAGCTACGGACAGGGGCATAATTCACCCCTCCACTTT.